A selection of T cell receptor beta chains follows, all from one sample in a study of regulatory T cells in long-lasting Graves disease. TCRdb reanalysed the multiplex PCR reads using MiXCR and keeps one entry per CDR3 protein. The sample yields around 500,000 distinct CDR3 sequences, less than 25% seen once. This specimen was peripheral blood mononuclear cells (PBMCs), taken when the disease was refractory, from a patient treated with antithyroid drugs. Source of these receptors: a female donor with Graves disease. Both conserved end residues are part of each CDR3. A D gene is named only where the DNA matches it firmly. A row's size may be missing; if present it is once, few, many or a size class.

j_gene | abundance | v_gene | d_gene | CDR3aa | CDR3nt
TRBJ2-5 | many | TRBV18 | TRBD1 | CASSPVLQGAQETQYF | TGTGCCAGCTCACCAGTTCTGCAGGGGGCCCAAGAGACCCAGTACTTC
TRBJ2-3 | . | TRBV2 | . | CASRESGTTDTQYF | TGTGCCAGCAGAGAAAGCGGAACCACAGATACGCAGTATTTT
TRBJ2-3 | . | TRBV28 | TRBD2 | CASSLAGGPKYF | TGTGCCAGCAGTCTAGCGGGAGGGCCCAAGTATTTT
TRBJ1-2 | many | TRBV30 | . | CAWREKGYTF | TGTGCCTGGAGAGAGAAGGGCTACACCTTC
TRBJ1-1 | . | TRBV6-5 | . | CASSYRGLAEAFF | TGTGCCAGCAGTTACAGGGGGTTGGCTGAAGCTTTCTTT
TRBJ2-5 | many | TRBV5-5 | . | CASSPPLVQETQYF | TGTGCCAGCAGCCCGCCCTTGGTACAAGAGACCCAGTACTTC
TRBJ1-1 | many | TRBV30 | . | CAWSPGFAEAFF | TGTGCCTGGAGTCCAGGGTTCGCTGAAGCTTTCTTT
TRBJ2-7 | few | TRBV5-6 | TRBD1 | CASSPQGRFSYEQYF | TGTGCCAGCAGCCCACAGGGGCGCTTCTCCTACGAGCAGTACTTC
TRBJ2-5 | few | TRBV4-3 | TRBD1 | CASSQDGAGGETQYF | TGCGCCAGCAGCCAAGATGGGGCAGGGGGCGAGACCCAGTACTTC
TRBJ1-2 | . | TRBV4-1 | . | CASSQDEVEGGGYGYTF | TGCGCCAGCAGCCAAGATGAGGTGGAGGGCGGGGGCTATGGCTACACCTTC
TRBJ2-5 | many | TRBV20-1 | . | CSGERGETQYF | TGCAGCGGGGAGAGGGGAGAGACCCAGTACTTC
TRBJ2-5 | many | TRBV11-2 | . | CASSFFLRPKGQTQYF | TGTGCCAGCAGCTTCTTTCTCAGGCCGAAAGGACAGACCCAGTACTTC
TRBJ2-3 | . | TRBV5-6 | TRBD2 | CASTPGGDTQYF | TGTGCCAGCACCCCGGGGGGAGATACGCAGTATTTT
TRBJ2-2 | . | TRBV27 | . | CASRRDFPSGQLFF | TGTGCCAGCAGACGAGATTTCCCATCCGGGCAGCTGTTTTTT
TRBJ1-2 | . | TRBV27 | . | CASSPIAGAIRGYTF | TGTGCCAGCAGTCCCATCGCAGGGGCGATCCGAGGCTACACCTTC
TRBJ2-7 | . | TRBV7-9 | . | CASSAEGHSYEQYF | TGTGCCAGCTCCGCCGAAGGACACTCCTACGAGCAGTACTTC
TRBJ2-5 | many | TRBV29-1 | TRBD2 | CSVFSLGLAASISQETQYF | TGCAGCGTTTTCAGTCTGGGACTAGCGGCTTCGATTAGCCAAGAGACCCAGTACTTC
TRBJ2-7 | many | TRBV27 | . | CASRLAGYGYEQYF | TGTGCCAGCAGGCTGGCGGGCTATGGGTACGAGCAGTACTTC
TRBJ2-5 | . | TRBV20-1 | . | CSAGNRDSSRQTQYF | TGCAGTGCTGGAAACCGGGACTCCTCTCGACAGACCCAGTACTTC
TRBJ2-5 | many | TRBV28 | TRBD2 | CASSLRGLAGRETQYF | TGTGCCAGCAGCCTCCGGGGACTAGCGGGGCGGGAGACCCAGTACTTC
TRBJ2-7 | . | TRBV7-8 | . | CASSLPRVLSGEPYRQYF | TGTGCCAGCAGCTTACCTCGGGTCCTTTCGGGGGAGCCATATAGGCAGTACTTC
TRBJ2-6 | few | TRBV5-6 | . | CASSYRGAGANVLTF | TGTGCCAGCAGCTACCGAGGGGCCGGGGCCAACGTCCTGACTTTC
TRBJ2-3 | . | TRBV11-2 | TRBD2 | CASSRRAGGPTDTQYF | TGTGCCAGCAGCAGACGAGCGGGAGGGCCCACAGATACGCAGTATTTT